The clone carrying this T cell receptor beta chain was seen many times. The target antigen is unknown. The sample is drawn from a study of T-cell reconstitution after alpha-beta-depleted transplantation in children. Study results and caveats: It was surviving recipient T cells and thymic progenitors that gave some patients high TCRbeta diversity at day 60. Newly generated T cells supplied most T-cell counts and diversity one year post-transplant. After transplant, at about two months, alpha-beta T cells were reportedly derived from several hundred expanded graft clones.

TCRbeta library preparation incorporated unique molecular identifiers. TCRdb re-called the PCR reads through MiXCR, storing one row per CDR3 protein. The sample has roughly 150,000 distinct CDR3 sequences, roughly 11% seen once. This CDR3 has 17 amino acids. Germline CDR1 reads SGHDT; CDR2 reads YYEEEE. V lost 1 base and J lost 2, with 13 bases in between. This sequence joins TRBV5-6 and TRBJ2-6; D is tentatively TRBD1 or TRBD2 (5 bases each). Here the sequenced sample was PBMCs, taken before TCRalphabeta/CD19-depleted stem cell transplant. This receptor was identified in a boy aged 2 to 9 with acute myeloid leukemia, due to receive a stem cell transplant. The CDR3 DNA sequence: TGTGCCAGCAGCTTGACCGTGGGGGTGGCTGGGGCCAACGTCCTGACTTTC. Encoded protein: CASSLTVGVAGANVLTF.